The present T cell receptor beta chain was sequenced within a study of vaccination and CD4 T cells after COVID-19. Study in general: Convalescent donors were composed of six males and four females, of whom two were Hispanic. The peptides that stimulated the cells were overlapping spike peptides from SARS-CoV-2, HCoV-NL63, HCoV-OC43 and HCoV-229E. For control cultures, the treatment was a CEFX pool, an HIV-1 Nef pool, or no peptide.

Oncomine TCR Beta short-read sequencing was applied to DNA from cultured CD4+ T cells. MiXCR was run by TCRdb on the PCR reads, yielding one entry per CDR3 protein. The data show about 17,000 distinct CDR3 sequences, around 59% seen once. This sample's treatment: roughly ten-day PBMC culture with coronavirus spike peptide pools or control peptides (ViraFEST assay). The authors cultured about 2.2 million PBMCs per well with around 10 IU/ml IL-2 and 8.5 to 10 ug/ml peptide pools. With regard to this clonotype: Antigen specificity is unknown.

The V end lost 6 bases, the J end lost 7 bases, and 19 bases lay between the germline ends. Looked up from germline, CDR1 is DFQATT and CDR2 is SNEGSKA (reference sequence). The length of the CDR3 is 14 residues. Sequencing was performed on CD4+ T cells from blood, cultured in vitro, taken after SARS-CoV-2 vaccination. The TCR sequence derives from a human donor who had recovered from COVID-19. The V gene is TRBV20-1, the J gene TRBJ2-4; D is undetermined. The CDR3 DNA is TGCAGTGCCAACTCCGAAAGATACGGGAACATTCAGTACTTC. Amino acid sequence: CSANSERYGNIQYF.